The 4 T cell receptor beta chains given below trace back to one sample, sequenced in a study of blood T cell repertoires in COVID-19. The table came from immunoSEQ multiplex PCR; TCRdb's copy has only in-frame clones and leaves some out. The sample records about 87,000 clones, 70% to 90% being singletons. The sequencing sample was made of peripheral blood. These receptors came from a woman older than 75 with COVID-19, enrolled during active disease.

The chain employs TRBV2 and TRBJ2-5, with a tentative D call TRBD2 (6 bases). This CDR3 comprises 14 residues. Germline V gene data show CDR1 as SNHLY and CDR2 as FYNNEI. V was cut by 9 bases and J by 5 bases, with 19 bases left in between. The CDR3 protein is CASSLAPFGETQYF. In DNA, the CDR3 is TGTGCCAGTAGCCTAGCGCCTTTCGGGGAGACCCAGTACTTC. Full variable domain (rest looked up from reference TRBV2 and TRBJ2-5): EPEVTQTPSHQVTQMGQEVILRCVPISNHLYFYWYRQILGQKVEFLVSFYNNEISEKSEIFDDQFSVERPDGSNFTLKIRSTKLEDSAMYFCASSLAPFGETQYFGPGTRLLVL.

In its sample, this clone was seen once. This chain connects TRBV7-2 to TRBJ2-5; no reliable D call. CDR3 size: 14 residues. Germline V CDR1 and CDR2: SGHTA, FQGNSA. The V and J ends lost 0 bases and 10 bases respectively, with 15 bases between them. The CDR3 spells CASSLAFPGQVQYF. The CDR3 DNA reads as TGTGCCAGCAGCTTAGCGTTCCCTGGGCAGGTCCAGTACTTC.

J is TRBJ1-6 and V is TRBV27; D uncertain. CDR1 and CDR2 from the germline V gene are MNHEY and SMNVEV (reference sequence). V was pared by 5 bases and J by 1 base, with 18 bases between. This CDR3 has 18 amino acids. CDR3 sequence reads: CASSPNIGRLSYNSPLHF. The CDR3 nucleotides are TGTGCCAGCAGTCCCAACATTGGGAGGTTGTCCTATAATTCACCCCTCCACTTT.

Only one count was recorded for this clone. The rearrangement links TRBV10-3 to TRBJ2-2, with 11 bases that match TRBD2. Trimming removed 8 bases from V and 6 bases from J; junction bases left unmatched: 8. The CDR3 length is 15 residues. From germline, CDR1 is ENHRY and CDR2 SYGVKD. CDR3 nucleotides: TGTGCCATCGGAAAGACTAGCGGGGTATCCGGGGAGCTGTTTTTT. It encodes CAIGKTSGVSGELFF.